What follows is one T cell receptor beta chain and its context. This clone has just a few counts. The clone's antigen remains unknown. Per-base qualities were not stored, and no clone one base away is much larger. The data are from a study of metastatic and nonmetastatic thyroid tumors (dated by TCRdb to the early 2020s). The study in broad terms: Repertoires from peripheral blood and from tumor or nodule tissue samples of malignant and benign thyroid patients were compared. Paper-wide results and their limitations: TCR beta diversity was reported as significantly higher in malignant tumors than in benign nodules, in both blood and tumor samples.

None of the patients had been given any treatment before thyroid surgery. Using T-cell receptor beta sequencing, the researchers looked back retrospectively at clinical samples from patients, gathered between the early 2010s and the late 2010s. The CDR3 spans 14 residues, from the cysteine through the phenylalanine. This entry keeps only the CDR3 DNA: 42 bases, framed from base 1. The V and J ends are trimmed by 5 bases and 2 bases, leaving 13 bases between them. Based on the germline V gene, the CDR1 and CDR2 sequences are ENHRY and SYGVKD. The protocol used for the library was PCR. The sequencer listed for this sample is Illumina HiSeq 4000. High-throughput sequencing was used to profile the TCR beta-chain CDR3 region of every patient. As for how the authors treated the data: A classifier to discriminate distant-metastatic papillary thyroid cancer patients was built from CDR3 differences across clinicopathological groups. Repertoire diversity was assessed with the Shannon index, and tumor-blood repertoire similarity with the Morisita-Horn index. TCRdb handled the public reads itself, with Q25 trimming in fastp and clone calling in MiXCR, and kept productive beta chains. What appears here as the V and J calls and clone size reflects TCRdb's work, not the paper's. This sample comprises 6,500 to 10,000 clones, roughly a quarter of them detected only once. The ten top clones hold roughly 15% of the sample.

The chain couples TRBV10-3 to TRBJ2-7; the D gene is perhaps TRBD1 or TRBD2, each of them matching over 5 bases. The source material was tumor tissue. The origin of this receptor is a female donor with papillary thyroid cancer or a benign thyroid nodule (not recorded which). Some clones in this sample may be carry-over from other donors' samples. The CDR3 reads CAISPGPPAYEQYF. The nucleotide sequence is TGTGCCATCAGTCCGGGACCGCCAGCCTACGAGCAGTACTTC.